This T cell receptor beta chain is from a study of blood T cells in healthy people across ages. Using a J-beta primer mix together with a sample-barcoded 5' primer, a second PCR was run for roughly 7 to 11 cycles. TCRdb itself ran the 5' RACE reads through MiXCR, one entry per CDR3 protein. This table holds some 790,000 distinct CDR3 sequences, around 28% found once. This clonotype appeared many times. The CDR3 has 14 residues. Germline V gene sequence: CDR1 DFQATT, CDR2 SNEGSKA (reference sequence). With 0 bases clipped from V and 5 bases from J, the junction kept 6 bases outside the gene matches. The receptor was isolated from a woman aged 80 or over in good health. Sequenced input: blood. V usage is TRBV20-1 and J usage is TRBJ2-5; 7 bases map to TRBD2. CDR3 protein: CSARDGRAYETQYF. CDR3 bases: TGCAGTGCTAGAGATGGGAGGGCCTACGAGACCCAGTACTTC.